The clone carrying this TCR beta chain came up many times. As yet, its antigen is unknown. Germline CDR1 is SQVTM and CDR2 is ANQGSEA. Trimming shortened V by 2 bases and J by 0 bases, and 11 bases separated the two germline ends. This CDR3 region has 15 residues. This sample stems from a study of blood T cells in healthy people across ages. Whole-study results and caveats: Among long-lived donors, naive CD4+ cells were more numerous and diversity higher than in aged donors.

Donation came from healthy Caucasian individuals in Russia who were aged about 6 to 100. Every donor gave 9 to 10 milliliters of peripheral blood. A second about 6 to 12 cycle PCR used barcoded and J-beta primers. Each cDNA molecule was tagged by a template-switch adaptor with 12 random nucleotides. One entry per CDR3 protein results from TCRdb running MiXCR on the 5' RACE reads. The table lists 780,000 or so distinct CDR3 sequences, 45% to 70% of them singletons. The sample was blood. The gene calls are TRBV29-1 and TRBJ2-1; no clear D. This receptor was taken from a middle-aged man in good health. CDR3 nucleotide sequence: TGCAGCGTTGAAATTTGGGATAGCTCCTACAATGAGCAGTTCTTC. Translated, it gives CSVEIWDSSYNEQFF.